This T cell receptor (beta chain) was sequenced in a study of graft-versus-host responses after intestinal transplantation. In the study overall: Tacrolimus and steroids were given for around three years to all recipients after anti-thymocyte globulin induction.

With regard to this clone: No antigen is known for it.

V was cut by 3 bases and J by 3 bases, with 12 bases left in between. Germline values: CDR1 KGHSH, CDR2 LQKENI. The CDR3 spans 14 residues. Study conclusions and caveats: Recipient-marrow GvH clones were detected, some having first appeared in ileum or blood.

Here immunoSEQ multiplex PCR was the method, and the copy in TCRdb shows in-frame clones only, minus some. The sample holds about 25,000 clones, 80% to 90% seen once. The TCR originated in a human patient who received an intestinal transplant, so some T cells may come from the graft donor. This sequence joins TRBV18 and TRBJ2-7; perhaps D is TRBD1 or TRBD2 (5 bases each). Sequences were derived from PBMCs, sampled 463 days after intestinal transplant. The CDR3 spells CASSPGDADYEQYF. The CDR3 DNA is TGTGCCAGCTCACCGGGGGACGCCGACTACGAGCAGTACTTC.